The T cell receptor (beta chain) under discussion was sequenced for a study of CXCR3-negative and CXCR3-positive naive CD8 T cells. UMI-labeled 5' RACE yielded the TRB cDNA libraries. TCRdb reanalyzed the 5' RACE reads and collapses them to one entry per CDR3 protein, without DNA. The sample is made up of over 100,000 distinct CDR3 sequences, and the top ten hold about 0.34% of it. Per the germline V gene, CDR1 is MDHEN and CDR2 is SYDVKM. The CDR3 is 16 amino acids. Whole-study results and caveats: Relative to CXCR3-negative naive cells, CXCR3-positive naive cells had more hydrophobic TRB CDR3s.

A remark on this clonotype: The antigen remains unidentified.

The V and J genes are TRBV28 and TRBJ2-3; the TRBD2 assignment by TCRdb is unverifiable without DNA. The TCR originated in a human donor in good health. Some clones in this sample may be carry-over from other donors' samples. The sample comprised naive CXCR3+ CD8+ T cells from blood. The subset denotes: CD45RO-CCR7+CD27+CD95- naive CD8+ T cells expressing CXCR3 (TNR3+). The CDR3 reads CASSLFLAGVADTQYF.